The TCR beta chain described here comes from a study of T cell responses to AZD1222 COVID-19 vaccine. Study-wide points: Donor demographics were predominantly white British with a female majority; clonal diversity may be underestimated. The span of vaccine-associated CD4 TCRs extended across spike, with dominance at 160-218 and 743-854. Spike-specific TCR breadth and depth were elevated following two AZD1222 doses.

As concerns this clone: Its antigen is unknown.

The repertoire was sequenced with immunoSEQ multiplex PCR; TCRdb's copy has only in-frame clones and lacks some. The table shows 130,000 to 150,000 clones, with over 75% occurring only once. From germline, CDR1 is SGHAT and CDR2 FQNNGV. The length of the CDR3 is 15 residues. Trimming pared 7 bases from V and 4 bases from J, leaving 20 bases between. The sample in question was peripheral blood, obtained on day 0 of AZD1222 vaccination. The gene calls are TRBV11-2 and TRBJ2-7, with D possibly TRBD2 on 7 matching bases. The sequence was collected from an adult in good health. This chain's CDR3 is CASTQGGAGGYEQYF. Here the CDR3 DNA reads TGTGCCAGCACCCAAGGGGGGGCGGGCGGGTACGAGCAGTACTTC.